The clone carrying this T cell receptor beta chain has a handful of counts. Antigen unknown. The sample originates from a study of beta chain features in type 1 diabetes. At the level of the study: What patients shared with healthy donors was a similar profile of age, gender and cell yields. Sorted cells from all samples, numbering about 98 million, were examined.

Study-level findings and limits: PCR might preferentially amplify shorter templates, equally in patients and controls. Among patients with Type 1 diabetes, TCRB CDR3s were moderately but significantly shorter in every one of the four CD4+ subsets.

This CDR3 is built from 14 residues. Trimming shortened V by 3 bases and J by 3 bases, and 12 bases separated the two germline ends. Germline-derived CDR1 and CDR2 are LNHDA and SQIVND (reference sequence). Reverse transcription of all isolated RNA meant that expressed TCRB transcripts were sequenced. Clones were read by immunoSEQ multiplex PCR, and TCRdb kept only the in-frame ones, dropping some. The top ten clones hold roughly 0.08% of a sample with some 200,000 clones, under 20% of them seen once. The receptor was isolated from a man in his thirties or forties with type 1 diabetes. V usage is TRBV19 and J usage is TRBJ2-7; D could derive from TRBD1 or TRBD2 (5 bases each). The sequenced sample was naive CD4+ T cells from blood. The CDR3 sequence is CASSMGVGNYEQYF. The CDR3 DNA reads TGTGCCAGTAGTATGGGGGTCGGAAACTACGAGCAGTACTTC.